This T cell receptor (beta chain) was retrieved from a study of blood T cell repertoires in COVID-19. Overall study context: There were acute and convalescent COVID-19 samples, and they came from the United States, Italy and Spain.

Here immunoSEQ multiplex PCR was the method, and the copy in TCRdb shows in-frame clones only, minus some. The sample has around 200,000 clones; 86% are singletons. The CDR3 runs 15 residues. Germline CDR1 SGHDT, CDR2 YYEEEE. About this clone itself: Germline is not matched at one junction end, which may reflect a read error.

The sequence was obtained from a man aged 70 or older with active or convalescent COVID-19. Sequencing was done on a sample of peripheral blood. The chain has TRBV5-6 and TRBJ1-1, with 7 bases that match TRBD1. CDR3 coding DNA: TGTGCCAGCAGCGGACGGGGGACAGCTAACATTGAAGCTTTCTTT. Translated: CASSGRGTANIEAFF.